The 14 T cell receptor beta chains in this list originate from one sample, sequenced in a study of cytomegalovirus exposure and HLA in healthy donors. Use of 60 Vbeta and 13 Jbeta primers characterized the PCR. Some clones are missing from TCRdb's copy, which holds only in-frame ones; the method was immunoSEQ multiplex PCR. This sample has 140,000 to 150,000 clones, with approximately 78% found just once. The specimen sequenced was PBMCs. The receptors stem from a woman between 35 and 50 years old in good health and CMV-seropositive.

The chain joins TRBV28 to TRBJ2-7; TRBD2 matches 9 bases. Germline V gene data show CDR1 as MDHEN and CDR2 as SYDVKM. V was clipped by 6 bases and J by 3 bases; unmatched bases: 6. CDR3 size: 14 residues. DNA of the CDR3: TGTGCCAGCAGCTTTAGCGGGGGTAGCTACGAGCAGTACTTC. Its protein is CASSFSGGSYEQYF.

The chain links TRBV6-6 to TRBJ1-6, with TRBD1 matching over 7 bases. CDR1 is MNHNY and CDR2 is SVGAGI in the germline V gene (reference sequence). V gave up 2 bases and J gave up 5 bases; unmatched junction bases: 6. The CDR3 loop spans 16 amino acids. The CDR3 protein is CASSYMTGSHNSPLHF. CDR3 nucleotide sequence: TGTGCCAGCAGTTACATGACAGGGTCCCATAATTCACCCCTCCACTTT.

The chain combines TRBV28 with TRBJ1-4, with D perhaps TRBD1 (6 bases). Germline assignment: CDR1 MDHEN and CDR2 SYDVKM. The germline V and J ends were trimmed by 7 bases and 3 bases, with 24 bases remaining between them. The CDR3 consists of 18 residues. The CDR3 nucleotides are TGTGCCAGCACCCAACCAGCTCCTCCAGGGGCCTCTAATGAAAAACTGTTTTTT. Protein: CASTQPAPPGASNEKLFF.

CDR3 sequence: CASSTIAGGYNEQFF. CDR3 bases: TGTGCCAGCAGCACAATAGCGGGGGGCTACAATGAGCAGTTCTTC. V gene TRBV11-1 combines with J gene TRBJ2-1; TRBD2 aligns across 10 bases. This CDR3 is built from 15 residues. J gave up 3 bases and V 5 bases, and 4 bases lay outside the gene matches. The V gene's germline CDR1 is SGHAT and CDR2 FQDESV (reference sequence).

The V gene is TRBV7-2, the J gene TRBJ1-3; the match to TRBD1 covers 8 bases. Per the germline V gene, CDR1 is SGHTA and CDR2 is FQGNSA. The CDR3 totals 17 residues. Trimming cost V 6 bases and J 1 base; bases outside gene matches: 11. The CDR3 protein is CASRAPDRGFSGNTIYF. DNA of the CDR3: TGTGCCAGCAGGGCGCCTGACAGGGGATTTTCTGGAAACACCATATATTTT.

V and J are TRBV5-8 and TRBJ2-5; TRBD2 matches at 9 bases. Per the germline V gene, CDR1 is SGHTS and CDR2 is YDEGEE. With 0 bases clipped from V and 0 bases from J, the junction kept 3 bases outside the gene matches. The CDR3 sequence is 16 residues long. In DNA, the CDR3 is TGTGCCAGCAGCTTGGAGCGGGGGGAGCACCAAGAGACCCAGTACTTC. It codes for CASSLERGEHQETQYF.

The CDR3 DNA is TGTGCCAGCAGCTTATTTCAGCGGGAAGAGGATGAGCAGTTCTTC. Translated: CASSLFQREEDEQFF. The V gene is TRBV7-8, the J gene TRBJ2-1, with TRBD2 matching over 7 bases. V trimming: 2 bases; J trimming: 8 bases; junction bases outside the gene matches: 9. Germline values: CDR1 SGHVS, CDR2 FQNEAQ. The CDR3 sequence is 15 residues long. Full variable domain (rest looked up from reference TRBV7-8 and TRBJ2-1): GAGVSQSPRYKVAKRGQDVALRCDPISGHVSLFWYQQALGQGPEFLTYFQNEAQLDKSGLPSDRFFAERPEGSVSTLKIQRTQQEDSAVYLCASSLFQREEDEQFFGPGTRLTVL.

V and J are TRBV11-1 and TRBJ1-3; D not certain. CDR3 size: 16 residues. The germline CDR1 and CDR2 sequences are SGHAT and FQDESV (reference sequence). The V end lost 0 bases, the J end lost 0 bases, and 9 bases lay between the germline ends. CDR3 sequence: CASSLAGSTSGNTIYF. CDR3 sequence (DNA): TGTGCCAGCAGCTTAGCCGGGTCCACCTCTGGAAACACCATATATTTT.

This clone was found once. The CDR3 region is CATSRDRTGTGNTIYF. DNA for the CDR3: TGTGCCACCAGCAGAGACCGGACAGGGACTGGAAACACCATATATTTT. V gene TRBV15 combines with J gene TRBJ2-2, with 8 bases lining up with TRBD1. The J call may be incorrect, as the DNA end agrees better with TRBJ1-3. Germline values: CDR1 LNHNV, CDR2 YYDKDF (reference sequence). The length of the CDR3 is 16 residues.

The chain carries TRBV30 and TRBJ2-3, with TRBD2 as a possible D gene (6 bases). The germline CDR1 and CDR2 sequences are GTSNPN and SVGIG (reference sequence). The CDR3 loop spans 14 amino acids. The V end lost 0 bases, the J end lost 6 bases, and 13 bases lay between the germline ends. The chain's CDR3 is CAWSVGTAGDTQYF. CDR3 nucleotide sequence: TGTGCCTGGAGTGTGGGGACTGCCGGGGATACGCAGTATTTT.

This clone was detected once. V and J are TRBV25-1 and TRBJ1-4, with TRBD1 as a possible D gene (6 bases). V gave up 10 bases and J gave up 8 bases, with 17 bases separating them. CDR1 and CDR2 (germline): MGHDK, SYGVNS. This CDR3 is 13 amino acids long. The CDR3 sequence: CATAGAAREKLFF. CDR3 nucleotides: TGTGCCACTGCAGGGGCTGCGCGGGAAAAACTGTTTTTT.

The V gene is TRBV15, the J gene TRBJ2-3; TRBD2 agrees at 11 bases. Germline-derived CDR1 and CDR2 are LNHNV and YYDKDF (reference sequence). This CDR3 has 17 amino acids. The V and J ends lost 6 bases and 0 bases, in that order; junction bases with no gene match: 8. The CDR3: CATSPGTSGLSTDTQYF. For the CDR3, the DNA is TGTGCCACCAGTCCCGGGACTAGCGGACTTAGCACAGATACGCAGTATTTT.

As regards this clone: This specimen includes other DNA sequences encoding the same CDR3. The V gene is TRBV5-1, the J gene TRBJ1-2; 7 bases fit TRBD1. This CDR3 has 14 amino acids. V shed 0 bases, J shed 2 bases, and the junction held 1 base outside the gene matches. Germline loops: CDR1 SGHRS, CDR2 YFSETQ. CDR3 residues: CASSLGQGNYGYTF. Here the CDR3 DNA reads TGCGCCAGCAGCTTGGGACAGGGAAACTATGGCTACACCTTC.

This rearrangement joins TRBV7-2 to TRBJ2-3; D not resolved. The CDR3 loop spans 16 amino acids. Trimming cost V 6 bases and J 4 bases, with 20 bases left between them. Germline V CDR1 and CDR2: SGHTA, FQGNSA. CDR3: CASSRRTGQSADTQYF. In DNA, the CDR3 is TGTGCCAGCAGTCGCAGAACTGGGCAGTCGGCAGATACGCAGTATTTT.